This paragraph covers one T cell receptor (beta chain) sequence. Its recognized antigen is unknown. Base qualities were left out, and no much larger clone turns up one base away. TCRdb names Illumina NovaSeq 6000 as the instrument used. TCR cDNA was made using 5'RACE template switching, a step that added a universal primer site and unique molecular identifiers. Priming of cDNA synthesis was performed from both the TCR alpha and TCR beta constant segments. Two PCR steps were used to amplify libraries, with sample barcodes and sequencing adapters being added in the second step. Sequencing of the libraries was done on either Illumina HiSeq 2500 (2x100 bp) or NovaSeq (2x150 bp). The source study handled its data this way. MIGEC was used to demultiplex reads and collapse the reads into UMI consensus sequences, and MiXCR was used for V(D)J alignment. Vaccine-responding clonotypes were defined with edgeR using replicate PBMC samples, requiring FDR below 0.01 and a log2 fold change above 5 up to day 15. CD4 or CD8 identity was assigned to each bulk clonotype according to whether the clonotype was present at higher abundance in the sequenced CD4 repertoire or the sequenced CD8 repertoire. TCRdb reworked the public reads: Q25 trimming with fastp, MiXCR clone assembly, productive beta chains retained. Rows with one shared CDR3 protein collapse into an entry with the most common genes and DNA. These V and J calls originate from TCRdb's pipeline instead of the authors' own analysis. The sample has some 260,000 distinct CDR3 sequences on record, around 5.3% of them singletons. The ten largest clones take up more than 3% of the sample.

This specimen's treatment or condition label, per the study, means: live attenuated yellow fever vaccine strain. A standard Ficoll-Paque protocol was used to isolate PBMCs from peripheral blood. Dynabeads CD4 and CD8 positive selection kits were used to isolate CD4 and CD8 T-cell fractions. TriZol was used to extract RNA from bulk PBMCs, from CD4 and CD8 fractions, and from dextramer-positive and dextramer-negative fractions. The sample belongs to a study of T cells after yellow fever vaccination (dated by TCRdb to between 2018 and 2021). Background on the whole study: The SMART-Seq v4 Ultra Low Input RNA kit was used to prepare libraries from fractions with low cell numbers. To follow T-cell clones before and after primary and booster YFV17D yellow fever vaccination, bulk TCR alpha and beta repertoires were sequenced over time. Two healthy male donors made up the cohort, one aged 18 to 29 years and the other aged 30 to 40 years. Blood was drawn at multiple timepoints before and after primary and secondary immunization, with bulk PBMC replicates and cell subsets isolated. The research as a whole found: After the booster, most clones that had expanded after primary vaccination were detected again (around 95% of CD4 and roughly 86% of CD8), suggesting broad maintenance of memory. Because the study included only a couple of donors, the extent to which the findings can be generalized is limited. A small fraction of clonotypes appeared in both the CD4 and CD8 compartments, likely as a result of convergent recombination. Compared with the primary T-cell response, the secondary T-cell response was weaker but faster, peaking on day 5 rather than day 15. Computational filtering was required because FACS-sorted repertoires could contain abundant contaminating clonotypes from the bulk population.

Counted from cysteine to phenylalanine, this CDR3 has 16 amino acids. Only the CDR3 portion is preserved as DNA: 48 bases, with reading frame beginning at the first base. Based on the germline V gene, the CDR1 and CDR2 sequences are MGHRA and YSYEKL. V and J are trimmed by 3 bases and 10 bases, and the gene matches miss 9 bases of the junction. The sample in question was CD4+ T cells sorted from PBMCs, obtained on the day of the yellow fever booster vaccination. The receptor comes from a young man who received the YFV17D yellow fever vaccine. Recombination joined TRBV4-1 with TRBJ1-6; 10 bases in between match TRBD1. The CDR3 amino acid sequence is: CASSHPDRGQVSPLHF. The DNA sequence reads TGCGCCAGCAGCCATCCCGACAGGGGGCAAGTGTCACCCCTCCACTTT.